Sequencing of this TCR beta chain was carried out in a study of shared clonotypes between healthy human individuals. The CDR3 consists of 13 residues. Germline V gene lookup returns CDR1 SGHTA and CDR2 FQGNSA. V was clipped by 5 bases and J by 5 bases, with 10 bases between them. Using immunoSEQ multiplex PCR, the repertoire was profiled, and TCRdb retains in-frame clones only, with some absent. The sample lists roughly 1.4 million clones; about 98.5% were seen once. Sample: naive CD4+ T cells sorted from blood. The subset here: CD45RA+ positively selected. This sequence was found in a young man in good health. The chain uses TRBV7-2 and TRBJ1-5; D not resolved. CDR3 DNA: TGTGCCAGCAGCACTTGGATCGATCAGCCCCAGCATTTT. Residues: CASSTWIDQPQHF. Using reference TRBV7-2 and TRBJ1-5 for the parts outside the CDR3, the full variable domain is GAGVSQSPSNKVTEKGKDVELRCDPISGHTALYWYRQSLGQGLEFLIYFQGNSAPDKSGLPSDRFSAERTGGSVSTLTIQRTQQEDSAVYLCASSTWIDQPQHFGDGTRLSIL.